The rows below give T cell receptor beta chains drawn from one sample of a study of blood T cell repertoires in COVID-19. The method was immunoSEQ multiplex PCR; TCRdb's version includes in-frame clones alone and lacks a portion of them. The sample carries 80,000 or so clones, less than 90% recorded once. The material sequenced was peripheral blood. The source of these receptors is a human donor in a cohort sampled during active COVID-19. The CDR3 runs from the conserved cysteine through the conserved F or W. A D gene is named only where the DNA matches it firmly. Where a row states a size, it is once, few, many or the class of an expanded clone; other rows omit it.

clone_size	j_call	v_call	d_call	cdr3_nt	cdr3_aa
NA	TRBJ1-5	TRBV28	NA	TGTGCCAGCAATTCGGGTCAGCCCCAGCATTTT	CASNSGQPQHF
NA	TRBJ2-2	TRBV4-1	NA	TGCGCCAGCAGCCAAGATTTGAGGGTCTCGGGTCCCACCGGGGAGCTGTTTTTT	CASSQDLRVSGPTGELFF
NA	TRBJ1-1	TRBV29-1	TRBD1	TGCAGCGTTGAGGGCCCGGACAGGAAAAAATCTGAAGCTTTCTTT	CSVEGPDRKKSEAFF
NA	TRBJ1-1	TRBV9	TRBD1	TGTGCCAGCAGCTTCCAACCTGGACAGGGCCTGAACACTGAAGCTTTCTTT	CASSFQPGQGLNTEAFF
few	TRBJ1-6	TRBV20-1	NA	TGCAGTGCTAGTCGACAGCCTGCTAATTCACCCCTCCACTTT	CSASRQPANSPLHF
NA	TRBJ2-7	TRBV5-1	NA	TGCGCCAGCAGCTTGGACAGGGTATCCGAGCAGTACTTC	CASSLDRVSEQYF
NA	TRBJ1-2	TRBV7-9	NA	TGTGCCAGCAGGCACAGTTTTAACTATGGCTACACCTTC	CASRHSFNYGYTF
NA	TRBJ1-4	TRBV4-3	TRBD1	TGCGCCAGCAGCCGAAGACGGACAGGGGATGAAAAACTGTTTTTT	CASSRRRTGDEKLFF
NA	TRBJ1-2	TRBV18	NA	TGTGCCAGCTCACCAGGTTTTGCTAGTGGAGGCTACACCTTC	CASSPGFASGGYTF
once	TRBJ2-1	TRBV24-1	NA	TGTGCCACCAGTGATCCCTCTTTCGCGAGCGGGGACATATACAATGAGCAGTTCTTC	CATSDPSFASGDIYNEQFF
NA	TRBJ1-1	TRBV29-1	TRBD1	TGCAGCGCCCCCCTTAGACAGGGCACTGAAGCTTTCTTT	CSAPLRQGTEAFF
NA	TRBJ2-7	TRBV5-6	NA	TGTGCCAGCAGCCCAGGACTGACGTGGGGTTACGAGCAGTACTTC	CASSPGLTWGYEQYF
NA	TRBJ2-7	TRBV5-1	TRBD1	TGCGCCAGCAGCAAGGGACAGGACTACGAGCAGTACTTC	CASSKGQDYEQYF
NA	TRBJ2-1	TRBV2	NA	TGTGCCAGCAGTGAATCGGTGGACAATGAGCAGTTCTTC	CASSESVDNEQFF
NA	TRBJ1-5	TRBV7-2	NA	TGTGCCAGCAGCTTTGGGGAGCGCTTTAGGCAGCCCCAGCATTTT	CASSFGERFRQPQHF